Listed here are 13 T cell receptor beta chains from one sample, sequenced in a study of blood T cell repertoires in COVID-19. Measured with immunoSEQ multiplex PCR; TCRdb has only the in-frame clones, and not every one. The sample consists of 250,000 or so clones, roughly 87% of them appearing once. The sequenced material came from peripheral blood. These receptors originate from a woman between 40 and 55 years old who had recovered from COVID-19.

This chain uses TRBV5-1 with TRBJ2-5; 8 bases line up with TRBD2. Germline values: CDR1 SGHRS, CDR2 YFSETQ. CDR3 length equals 15 residues. V shed 0 bases, J shed 5 bases, and the junction held 6 bases outside the gene matches. The chain's CDR3 is CASSLAPGGPETQYF. The CDR3 region has the DNA TGCGCCAGCAGCTTGGCTCCGGGGGGGCCCGAGACCCAGTACTTC.

The gene calls are TRBV27 and TRBJ2-3; 8 bases are a match to TRBD2. The V gene end was trimmed by 5 bases and the J gene end by 4 bases; junction bases not matched to a gene: 8. CDR1 is MNHEY and CDR2 is SMNVEV in the germline V gene (reference sequence). The CDR3 is made up of 15 amino acids. The CDR3, as DNA: TGTGCCAGCAGTCAATCCGGACTAGCCCCAGATACGCAGTATTTT. The encoded protein is CASSQSGLAPDTQYF.

V is TRBV5-1 and J is TRBJ1-6; 9 bases match TRBD1. Unmatched junction bases numbered 9, after V lost 0 bases and J lost 5 bases. CDR3 size: 18 residues. Germline CDR1 SGHRS, CDR2 YFSETQ. CDR3 sequence (DNA): TGCGCCAGCAGCTTGGCCGTCGGGACAGGGAGTAATAATTCACCCCTCCACTTT. It encodes CASSLAVGTGSNNSPLHF.

V gene TRBV2 combines with J gene TRBJ2-3, with 12 bases that match TRBD2. Germline V gene lookup returns CDR1 SNHLY and CDR2 FYNNEI. The CDR3 runs to 21 residues. V lost 6 bases and J lost 0; bases outside the gene matches: 19. The CDR3 sequence is CASRGRQSGTSGPYSTDTQYF. The CDR3 DNA reads as TGTGCCAGCAGGGGGAGGCAGAGCGGGACTAGCGGGCCCTATAGCACAGATACGCAGTATTTT.

CDR3: CASSLNPVYNEQFF. CDR3 bases: TGTGCCAGCAGCTTAAATCCAGTGTACAATGAGCAGTTCTTC. The chain links TRBV7-8 to TRBJ2-1; D is undetermined. The CDR3 sequence is 14 residues long. The V gene's germline CDR1 is SGHVS and CDR2 FQNEAQ. V was shortened by 2 bases and J by 4 bases, with 9 bases between the two germline ends.

In its sample, this clone was seen once. The chain links TRBV19 to TRBJ2-1; D perhaps matches TRBD2 (6 bases). The CDR3 is 13 amino acids. The germline gives CDR1 LNHDA, CDR2 SQIVND (reference sequence). V gave up 7 bases and J gave up 7 bases, with 14 bases separating them. The CDR3 is CASNPGVGNEQFF. The CDR3 DNA reads as TGTGCCAGTAACCCGGGAGTGGGAAATGAGCAGTTCTTC.

The chain joins TRBV19 to TRBJ2-4; TRBD2 aligns across 8 bases. J was trimmed by 7 bases and V by 3 bases; bases with no gene match: 5. There are 14 residues in the CDR3. Germline lookup yields CDR1 LNHDA and CDR2 SQIVND (reference sequence). CDR3 sequence: CASSIPGGRNIQYF. The CDR3 DNA sequence: TGTGCCAGTAGTATCCCGGGGGGGCGTAACATTCAGTACTTC.

DNA of the CDR3: TGTGCCAGTAGTCCAAATCACAGGGGTTCCAACTATGGCTACACCTTC. This gives the protein CASSPNHRGSNYGYTF. J is TRBJ1-2 and V is TRBV19, with 7 bases fitting TRBD1. V was clipped by 5 bases and J by 2 bases; unmatched bases: 11. Germline V gene data show CDR1 as LNHDA and CDR2 as SQIVND (reference sequence). The length of the CDR3 is 16 residues. Using reference TRBV19 and TRBJ1-2 for the parts outside the CDR3, the full variable domain is DGGITQSPKYLFRKEGQNVTLSCEQNLNHDAMYWYRQDPGQGLRLIYYSQIVNDFQKGDIAEGYSVSREKKESFPLTVTSAQKNPTAFYLCASSPNHRGSNYGYTFGSGTRLTVV.

The chain has TRBV7-2 and TRBJ2-5; possible D gene TRBD2, 6 bases. Trimming stripped 5 bases from V and 1 base from J, with 8 bases between. Germline V gene data show CDR1 as SGHTA and CDR2 as FQGNSA. CDR3 length equals 13 residues. In nucleotides, the CDR3 is TGTGCCAGCAGCCGGACTATCCAAGAGACCCAGTACTTC. It specifies CASSRTIQETQYF.

The rearrangement uses TRBV3-1 (or the pseudogene TRBV3-2) and TRBJ2-3, with 10 bases aligning to TRBD2. Germline assignment: CDR1 LGHDT and CDR2 YNNKEL (reference sequence). The J segment lost 6 bases and the V segment lost 6 bases, leaving 9 bases of the junction unmatched. The CDR3 spans 15 residues. The CDR3 DNA reads TGTGCCAGCAGACCCGAGAGCGGGGGGGAGGATACGCAGTATTTT. It is translated as CASRPESGGEDTQYF.

This chain connects TRBV5-1 to TRBJ1-5; no clear D. V lost 5 bases and J 11 bases, leaving 17 bases between the germline ends. Germline V gives CDR1 SGHRS, CDR2 YFSETQ. The CDR3 consists of 13 residues. The CDR3 sequence: CASSSNPGRSQHF. The CDR3 DNA follows: TGCGCCAGCAGTTCCAATCCTGGTCGGTCCCAGCATTTT.

The sample holds a few counts of this clone. This rearrangement joins TRBV6-6 to TRBJ2-7, with 7 bases that match TRBD2. In germline, CDR1 is MNHNY, CDR2 SVGAGI (reference sequence). The CDR3 extends over 13 amino acids. J was trimmed by 4 bases and V by 4 bases; bases with no gene match: 4. CDR3 sequence (DNA): TGTGCCAGCAGTTCTCTAGCGGCTTACGAGCAGTACGTC. Translating it yields CASSSLAAYEQYV.

The J gene is TRBJ1-2, the V gene TRBV19; 8 positions agree with TRBD1. Germline CDR1 LNHDA, CDR2 SQIVND (reference sequence). The CDR3 runs 15 residues. V dropped 3 bases and J dropped 4; count of bases not matched to a gene: 7. CDR3 protein: CASSMAGQGSYGYTF. The CDR3 DNA reads as TGTGCCAGTAGTATGGCCGGACAGGGCTCCTATGGCTACACCTTC.